This passage covers 8 T cell receptor beta chains from one sample sequenced in a study of blood T cells in healthy people across ages. For the second PCR, which ran for about 6 to 11 cycles, a sample-barcoded 5' primer and a J-beta primer mix were used. TCRdb passed the 5' RACE reads through MiXCR, listing each CDR3 protein once. The table records hundreds of thousands of distinct CDR3 sequences, around 32% of them present only once. Input material: blood. Receptor source: a woman of 80 years or more in good health.

V is TRBV3-1 and J is TRBJ1-2, with D possibly matching TRBD1 (5 bases). V lost 1 base, J lost 4 bases, and 16 bases lay in between. CDR3 length: 16 amino acids. Germline V CDR1 and CDR2: LGHDT, YNNKEL (reference sequence). CDR3 sequence reads: CASSQGGAATVYGYTF. The CDR3 DNA is TGTGCCAGCAGCCAAGGAGGGGCAGCTACTGTCTATGGCTACACCTTC.

The chain couples TRBV29-1 to TRBJ2-3; 8 bases line up with TRBD2. V lost 6 bases, J lost 10 bases, and 9 bases stayed unmatched. The CDR3 sequence is 12 residues long. Germline CDR1 is SQVTM and CDR2 is ANQGSEA. The CDR3, as DNA: TGCAGCGTCCAAGAGCGGCGGGGGGCGCAGTATTTT. Its protein product is CSVQERRGAQYF.

This clonotype was seen many times. V and J are TRBV29-1 and TRBJ2-6; 7 positions agree with TRBD2. CDR1 SQVTM and CDR2 ANQGSEA come from the germline V gene. The CDR3 sequence is 14 residues long. V was pared by 7 bases and J by 8 bases, with 11 bases of the junction left unmatched. The CDR3 region is CSAGGVGIPNVLTF. CDR3 DNA sequence: TGCAGCGCGGGGGGAGTGGGCATCCCCAACGTCCTGACTTTC.

This clonotype turned up a few times. This chain's CDR3 is CASTIDGGTEAFF. In DNA, the CDR3 is TGTGCCAGTACCATAGACGGGGGTACTGAAGCTTTCTTT. The chain has TRBV19 and TRBJ1-1; a possible D gene is TRBD1 (5 bases). CDR3 length: 13 amino acids. V was shortened by 7 bases and J by 5 bases, with 14 bases between the two germline ends. Germline lookup yields CDR1 LNHDA and CDR2 SQIVND (reference sequence).

This clonotype has more than one count but fewer than ten. The V call is TRBV20-1, the J call TRBJ2-2; D not certain. V was cut by 0 bases and J by 0 bases, with 8 bases left in between. There are 15 residues in the CDR3. The germline V gene encodes CDR1 DFQATT and CDR2 SNEGSKA (reference sequence). The CDR3 here is CSAREGSANTGELFF. The CDR3 DNA reads as TGCAGTGCTAGAGAGGGCAGCGCGAACACCGGGGAGCTGTTTTTT.

The sample holds one count of this clonotype. The chain employs TRBV5-1 and TRBJ1-3; D remains ambiguous. The V end lost 0 bases, the J end lost 2 bases, and 6 bases lay between the germline ends. The germline gives CDR1 SGHRS, CDR2 YFSETQ. The CDR3 covers 14 residues. The DNA for the CDR3 is TGCGCCAGCAGCTTGGGAGAACCTGGAAACACCATATATTTT. Its translation: CASSLGEPGNTIYF.

The J gene is TRBJ1-4, the V gene TRBV5-1; D ambiguous. Germline-derived CDR1 and CDR2 are SGHRS and YFSETQ. V was shortened by 4 bases and J by 0 bases, with 13 bases between the two germline ends. This CDR3 has 16 residues. In DNA, the CDR3 is TGCGCCAGCAGCCAGAGGGCCAGAGCAACTAATGAAAAACTGTTTTTT. Protein product: CASSQRARATNEKLFF.

This clonotype has ten or more counts. CDR3 DNA: TGTGCCAGCAGCCCAGACCGAAGCTCCTACAATGAGCAGTTCTTC. Its translation: CASSPDRSSYNEQFF. The rearrangement joins TRBV5-4 to TRBJ2-1; no clear D. The CDR3 is 15 amino acids. Trimming took off 4 bases at V and 0 bases at J, with 11 bases between the two ends. The germline V gene encodes CDR1 SGHNT and CDR2 YYREEE (reference sequence).